The 19 T cell receptor beta chains below were found in one sample sequenced in a study of blood T cell repertoires in COVID-19. Using immunoSEQ multiplex PCR, the repertoire was profiled, and TCRdb retains in-frame clones only, with some absent. The sample lists tens of thousands of clones, approximately 80% seen once, with more than 4% in the top ten. The sequencing sample was made of peripheral blood. The source of these receptors is a man older than 75 with COVID-19, enrolled during active disease.

This clone was recorded only once. V is TRBV12-5 and J is TRBJ1-2; perhaps TRBD1 as D (6 bases). The ends were cut back, 3 bases at V and 4 bases at J, with 15 bases in the middle. The V gene's germline CDR1 is LGHNT and CDR2 FRNRAP. CDR3 length: 15 amino acids. The CDR3 loop reads CASGFPRTASYGYTF. The CDR3 DNA reads TGTGCTAGTGGTTTTCCGAGGACAGCCTCCTATGGCTACACCTTC. Based on the CDR3 plus reference TRBV12-5 and TRBJ1-2, the full variable domain is DARVTQTPRHKVTEMGQEVTMRCQPILGHNTVFWYRQTMMQGLELLAYFRNRAPLDDSGMPKDRFSAEMPDATLATLKIQPSEPRDSAVYFCASGFPRTASYGYTFGSGTRLTVV.

This clone was detected a few times. The CDR3 DNA reads as TGTGCCAGCAGGACACAGGGTTTGGTCTCTGGGGCCAACGTCCTGACTTTC. Translated: CASRTQGLVSGANVLTF. The chain employs TRBV14 and TRBJ2-6; D perhaps matches TRBD1 (6 bases). Trimming took off 6 bases at V and 0 bases at J, with 15 bases between the two ends. The germline CDR1 and CDR2 sequences are SGHDN and FVKESK. This CDR3 contains 17 residues.

This chain uses TRBV29-1 with TRBJ1-4; D remains unclear. The V end lost 6 bases, the J end lost 12 bases, and 20 bases lay between the germline ends. The CDR3 runs 13 residues. Looked up from germline, CDR1 is SQVTM and CDR2 is ANQGSEA. The CDR3 DNA is TGCAGCGTGGGAGTCCTCGGTTCGTGGGAACTGTTTTTT. The encoded protein is CSVGVLGSWELFF. Drawing the rest from reference TRBV29-1 and TRBJ1-4, the complete variable domain is SAVISQKPSRDICQRGTSLTIQCQVDSQVTMMFWYRQQPGQSLTLIATANQGSEATYESGFVIDKFPISRPNLTFSTLTVSNMSPEDSSIYLCSVGVLGSWELFFGSGTQLSVL.

The genes are TRBV5-1 and TRBJ2-1, with D tentatively TRBD2 (6 bases). Trimming stripped 3 bases from V and 10 bases from J, with 20 bases between. The CDR3 has 15 residues. Germline CDR1 reads SGHRS; CDR2 reads YFSETQ. CDR3 residues: CASSSPGLSLREQFF. The CDR3 DNA sequence: TGCGCCAGCAGCTCGCCGGGACTCTCCCTCAGGGAGCAGTTCTTC.

The chain employs TRBV7-2 and TRBJ2-5; 8 bases fit TRBD1. After removal of 4 bases from V and 5 bases from J, the junction contained 6 bases not matched to a gene. Per germline, CDR1 SGHTA and CDR2 FQGNSA. The CDR3 has 14 residues. The CDR3 sequence: CASSSDRGPETQYF. CDR3 DNA sequence: TGTGCCAGCAGCTCCGACAGGGGTCCGGAGACCCAGTACTTC. Together with reference TRBV7-2 and TRBJ2-5, the CDR3 gives the full variable domain: GAGVSQSPSNKVTEKGKDVELRCDPISGHTALYWYRQSLGQGLEFLIYFQGNSAPDKSGLPSDRFSAERTGGSVSTLTIQRTQQEDSAVYLCASSSDRGPETQYFGPGTRLLVL.

The chain recombines TRBV24-1 with TRBJ2-3; the D gene is possibly TRBD2 (6 bases). The germline V gene encodes CDR1 KGHDR and CDR2 SFDVKD. V was shortened by 4 bases and J by 5 bases, with 15 bases between the two germline ends. The CDR3 consists of 15 residues. The CDR3 DNA reads as TGTGCCACCAGTGAACCTTCGGGAGTCGTAGATACGCAGTATTTT. This gives the protein CATSEPSGVVDTQYF.

The chain joins TRBV11-2 to TRBJ1-3; maybe TRBD1 (6 bases). Germline V gives CDR1 SGHAT, CDR2 FQNNGV. CDR3 size: 14 residues. V lost 5 bases, J lost 4 bases, and 12 bases lay in between. CDR3 DNA: TGTGCCAGCAGCCTCGGGGGGCTAGGAAACACCATATATTTT. Amino acid sequence: CASSLGGLGNTIYF.

The chain recombines TRBV21-1 with TRBJ2-1; the D call of TRBD2 is as the table states it, not checked on the DNA. TRBV21-1 is marked as a pseudogene. CDR3 size: 19 residues. In DNA form, the CDR3 reads TGTGCCAGCAGCATTGGGGTACTAGCGGGAGATGGGGCCAACAATGAGCAGTTCTTC. Translating gives CASSIGVLAGDGANNEQFF.

V usage is TRBV28 and J usage is TRBJ2-1, with 10 nucleotides matching TRBD2. The germline V gene has CDR1 MDHEN and CDR2 SYDVKM. V dropped 8 bases and J dropped 8; count of bases not matched to a gene: 15. The length of the CDR3 is 16 residues. CDR3 coding DNA: TGTGCCAGCTTGGGGGAGCGGGAGGGCCTCAAGTATGAGCAGTTCTTC. It codes for CASLGEREGLKYEQFF.

The genes are TRBV9 and TRBJ2-3; D gene ambiguous. Germline loops: CDR1 SGDLS, CDR2 YYNGEE. The CDR3 totals 14 residues. Trimming pared 2 bases from V and 1 base from J, leaving 8 bases between. The CDR3: CASSVRLGTDTQYF. The CDR3 nucleotides are TGTGCCAGCAGCGTGAGGCTCGGCACAGATACGCAGTATTTT.

The CDR3 protein is CAISEPGQGGGNQPQHF. DNA of the CDR3: TGTGCCATCAGTGAGCCGGGACAGGGGGGTGGGAATCAGCCCCAGCATTTT. J is TRBJ1-5 and V is TRBV10-3; TRBD1 matches at 11 bases. The CDR3 extends over 17 amino acids. CDR1 is ENHRY, CDR2 SYGVKD, per germline. The V and J ends lost 2 bases and 4 bases, in that order; junction bases with no gene match: 7.

The chain couples TRBV19 to TRBJ2-7, with D hard to call. Trimming took 5 bases from V and 4 from J, leaving 15 bases between them. Germline V lookup: CDR1 LNHDA, CDR2 SQIVND (reference sequence). CDR3 length: 14 amino acids. CDR3 in amino acids: CASSRTRGGYEQYF. As DNA, the CDR3 is TGTGCCAGTAGTCGAACTCGCGGCGGTTACGAGCAGTACTTC.

V usage is TRBV20-1 and J usage is TRBJ1-1; D ambiguous. CDR1 and CDR2 (germline): DFQATT, SNEGSKA (reference sequence). There are 11 residues in the CDR3. V lost 4 bases, J lost 0 bases, and 3 bases lay in between. The CDR3 DNA is TGCAGTGCTACCATGAACACTGAAGCTTTCTTT. It specifies CSATMNTEAFF.

The gene calls are TRBV30 and TRBJ1-6, with D hard to call. Trimming removed 4 bases at V and 0 bases at J, with 7 bases between. CDR3 length: 14 residues. Germline lookup yields CDR1 GTSNPN and CDR2 SVGIG (reference sequence). CDR3 sequence (DNA): TGTGCCTGGACTAGCGACTCCTATAATTCACCCCTCCACTTT. It yields the protein CAWTSDSYNSPLHF.

The V call is TRBV29-1, the J call TRBJ2-1; 9 bases line up with TRBD1. With V trimmed by 6 bases and J by 6 bases, 15 bases remained unmatched. CDR1 is SQVTM and CDR2 is ANQGSEA in the germline V gene. CDR3 size: 16 residues. This CDR3 reads CSVGFRVGQGGNEQFF. The CDR3 nucleotides read TGCAGCGTGGGGTTCCGTGTGGGACAGGGAGGCAATGAGCAGTTCTTC.

This chain joins TRBV27 and TRBJ1-5, with D maybe TRBD1 (5 bases). Trimming took 4 bases from V and 5 from J, leaving 12 bases between them. CDR1 is MNHEY and CDR2 is SMNVEV in the germline V gene (reference sequence). This CDR3 region has 14 residues. In nucleotides, the CDR3 is TGTGCCAGCAGTTCCCTTGCGGGGGATCAGCCCCAGCATTTT. The encoded protein is CASSSLAGDQPQHF.

The chain joins TRBV18 to TRBJ2-7; D might be TRBD2 (6 bases). Germline V gene sequence: CDR1 KGHSH, CDR2 LQKENI. This CDR3 has 14 amino acids. Trimming pared 5 bases from V and 6 bases from J, leaving 17 bases between. The CDR3 DNA is TGTGCCAGCTCAACCGGGACTGTCGTCTTCGAGCAGTACTTC. This codes for CASSTGTVVFEQYF.

The rearrangement links TRBV7-8 to TRBJ2-3; 11 nucleotides align to TRBD1. The CDR3 length is 16 residues. The V gene end was trimmed by 4 bases and the J gene end by 0 bases; junction bases not matched to a gene: 3. Per germline, CDR1 SGHVS and CDR2 FQNEAQ. The CDR3 protein is CASSYRTGGSTDTQYF. The DNA of the CDR3 is TGTGCCAGCAGCTACAGGACAGGGGGCAGCACAGATACGCAGTATTTT.

This rearrangement joins TRBV19 to TRBJ1-2; D may be TRBD1 (5 bases). This CDR3 region has 15 residues. Germline V gene sequence: CDR1 LNHDA, CDR2 SQIVND (reference sequence). The V end lost 2 bases, the J end lost 2 bases, and 12 bases lay between the germline ends. Written as DNA, the CDR3 is TGTGCCAGTAGTATACCCGGGGGGAACAACTATGGCTACACCTTC. It yields the protein CASSIPGGNNYGYTF.